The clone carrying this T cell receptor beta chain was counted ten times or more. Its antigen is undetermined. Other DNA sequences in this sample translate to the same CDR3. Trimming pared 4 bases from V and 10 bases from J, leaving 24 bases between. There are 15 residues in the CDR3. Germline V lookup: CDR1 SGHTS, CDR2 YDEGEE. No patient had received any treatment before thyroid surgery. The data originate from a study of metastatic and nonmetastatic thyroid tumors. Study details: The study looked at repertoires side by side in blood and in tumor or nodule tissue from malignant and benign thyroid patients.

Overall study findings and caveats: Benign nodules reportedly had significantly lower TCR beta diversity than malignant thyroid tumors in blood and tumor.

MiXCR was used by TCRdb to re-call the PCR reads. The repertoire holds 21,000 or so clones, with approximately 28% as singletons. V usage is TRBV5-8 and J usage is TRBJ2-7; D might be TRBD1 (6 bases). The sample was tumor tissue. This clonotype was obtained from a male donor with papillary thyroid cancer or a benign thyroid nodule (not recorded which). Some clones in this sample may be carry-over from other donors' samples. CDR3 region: CASSPDNDRKASQYF. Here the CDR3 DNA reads TGTGCCAGCAGCCCCGATAATGACAGGAAAGCCTCCCAGTACTTC.